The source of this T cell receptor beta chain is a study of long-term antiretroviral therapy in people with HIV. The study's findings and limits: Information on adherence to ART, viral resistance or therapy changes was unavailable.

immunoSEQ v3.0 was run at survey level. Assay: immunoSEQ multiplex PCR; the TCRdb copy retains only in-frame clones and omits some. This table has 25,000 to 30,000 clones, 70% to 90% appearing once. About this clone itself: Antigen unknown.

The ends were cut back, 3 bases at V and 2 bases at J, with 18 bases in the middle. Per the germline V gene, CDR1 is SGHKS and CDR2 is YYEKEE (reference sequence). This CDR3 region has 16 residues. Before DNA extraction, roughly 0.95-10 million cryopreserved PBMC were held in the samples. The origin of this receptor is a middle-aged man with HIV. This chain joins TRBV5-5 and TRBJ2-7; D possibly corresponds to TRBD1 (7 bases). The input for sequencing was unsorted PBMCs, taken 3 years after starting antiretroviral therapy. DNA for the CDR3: TGTGCCAGCAGCTCAGGAGGCGGGACAGTCGCCTACGAGCAGTACTTC. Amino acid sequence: CASSSGGGTVAYEQYF. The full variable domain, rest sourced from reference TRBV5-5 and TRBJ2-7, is DAGVTQSPTHLIKTRGQQVTLRCSPISGHKSVSWYQQVLGQGPQFIFQYYEKEERGRGNFPDRFSARQFPNYSSELNVNALLLGDSALYLCASSSGGGTVAYEQYFGPGTRLTVT.